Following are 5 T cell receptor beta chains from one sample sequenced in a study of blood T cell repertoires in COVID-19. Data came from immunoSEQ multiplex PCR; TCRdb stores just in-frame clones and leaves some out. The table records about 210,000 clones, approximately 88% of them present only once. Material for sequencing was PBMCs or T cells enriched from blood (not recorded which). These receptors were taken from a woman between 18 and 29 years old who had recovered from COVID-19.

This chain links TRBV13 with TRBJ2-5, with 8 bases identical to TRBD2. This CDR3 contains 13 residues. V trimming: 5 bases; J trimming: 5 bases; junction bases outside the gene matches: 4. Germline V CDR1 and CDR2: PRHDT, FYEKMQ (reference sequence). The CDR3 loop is CASSPRLAETQYF. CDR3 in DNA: TGTGCCAGCAGCCCAAGACTAGCGGAGACCCAGTACTTC.

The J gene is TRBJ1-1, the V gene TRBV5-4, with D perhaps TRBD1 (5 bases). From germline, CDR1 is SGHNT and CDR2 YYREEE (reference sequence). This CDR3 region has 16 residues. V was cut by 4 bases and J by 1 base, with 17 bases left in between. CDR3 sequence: CASSPPPWGPNTEAFF. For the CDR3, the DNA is TGTGCCAGCAGCCCACCACCTTGGGGCCCGAACACTGAAGCTTTCTTT.

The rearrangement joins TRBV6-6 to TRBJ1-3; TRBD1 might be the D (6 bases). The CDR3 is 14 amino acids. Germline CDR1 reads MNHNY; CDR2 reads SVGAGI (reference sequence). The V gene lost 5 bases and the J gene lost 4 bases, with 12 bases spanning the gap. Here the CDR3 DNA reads TGTGCCAGCAGTGGGGGGGGGACAGGAAACACCATATATTTT. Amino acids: CASSGGGTGNTIYF.

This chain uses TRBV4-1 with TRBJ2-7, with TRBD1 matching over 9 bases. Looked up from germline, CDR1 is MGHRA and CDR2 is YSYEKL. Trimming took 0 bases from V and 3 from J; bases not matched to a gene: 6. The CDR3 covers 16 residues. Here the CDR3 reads CASSQEARGQGYEQYF. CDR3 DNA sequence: TGCGCCAGCAGCCAAGAAGCTCGGGGACAGGGCTACGAGCAGTACTTC.

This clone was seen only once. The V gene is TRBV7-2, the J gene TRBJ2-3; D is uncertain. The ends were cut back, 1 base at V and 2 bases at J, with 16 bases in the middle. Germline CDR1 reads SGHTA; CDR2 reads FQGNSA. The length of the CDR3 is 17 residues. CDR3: CASSLGMSRGFTDTQYF. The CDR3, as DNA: TGTGCCAGCAGCTTAGGGATGTCCAGAGGATTCACAGATACGCAGTATTTT.